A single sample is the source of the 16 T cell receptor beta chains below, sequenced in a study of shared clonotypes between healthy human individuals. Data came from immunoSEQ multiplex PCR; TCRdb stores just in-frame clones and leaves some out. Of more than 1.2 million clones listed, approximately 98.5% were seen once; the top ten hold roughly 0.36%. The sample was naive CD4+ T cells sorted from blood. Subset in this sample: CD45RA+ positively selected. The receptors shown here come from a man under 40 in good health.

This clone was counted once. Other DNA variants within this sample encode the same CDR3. In DNA form, the CDR3 reads TGCGCCAGCAGCTTGGCATCGAACACTGAAGCTTTCTTT. Residues: CASSLASNTEAFF. This chain connects TRBV5-1 to TRBJ1-1; no clear D gene. Germline V gene sequence: CDR1 SGHRS, CDR2 YFSETQ. V gave up 0 bases and J gave up 1 base, with 4 bases separating them. CDR3 length equals 13 residues.

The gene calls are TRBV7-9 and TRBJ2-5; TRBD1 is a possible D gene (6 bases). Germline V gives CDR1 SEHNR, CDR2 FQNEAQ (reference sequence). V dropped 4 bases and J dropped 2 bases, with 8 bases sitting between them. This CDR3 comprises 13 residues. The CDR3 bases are TGTGCCAGCAGCTATGGGACACAAGAGACCCAGTACTTC. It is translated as CASSYGTQETQYF.

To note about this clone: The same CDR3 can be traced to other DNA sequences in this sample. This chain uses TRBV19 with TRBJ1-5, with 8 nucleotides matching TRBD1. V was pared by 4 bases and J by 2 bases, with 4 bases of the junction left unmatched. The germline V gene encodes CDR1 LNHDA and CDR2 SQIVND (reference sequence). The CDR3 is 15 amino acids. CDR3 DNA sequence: TGTGCCAGTAGTACCGGGACAGGACGCAATCAGCCCCAGCATTTT. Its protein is CASSTGTGRNQPQHF.

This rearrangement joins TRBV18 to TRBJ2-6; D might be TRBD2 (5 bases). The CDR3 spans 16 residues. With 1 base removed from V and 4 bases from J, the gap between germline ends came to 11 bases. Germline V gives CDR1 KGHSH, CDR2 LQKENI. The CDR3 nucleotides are TGTGCCAGCTCACCACTGGTCGGGGTGGGGGCCAACGTCCTGACTTTC. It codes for CASSPLVGVGANVLTF. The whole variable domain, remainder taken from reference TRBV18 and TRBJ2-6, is NAGVMQNPRHLVRRRGQEARLRCSPMKGHSHVYWYRQLPEEGLKFMVYLQKENIIDESGMPKERFSAEFPKEGPSILRIQQVVRGDSAAYFCASSPLVGVGANVLTFGAGSRLTVL.

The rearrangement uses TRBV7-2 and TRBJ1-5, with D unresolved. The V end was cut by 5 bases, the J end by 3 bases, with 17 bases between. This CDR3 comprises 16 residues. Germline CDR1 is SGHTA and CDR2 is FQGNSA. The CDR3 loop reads CASSPVRPPFNQPQHF. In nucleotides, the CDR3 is TGTGCCAGCAGCCCCGTCAGGCCCCCTTTCAATCAGCCCCAGCATTTT.

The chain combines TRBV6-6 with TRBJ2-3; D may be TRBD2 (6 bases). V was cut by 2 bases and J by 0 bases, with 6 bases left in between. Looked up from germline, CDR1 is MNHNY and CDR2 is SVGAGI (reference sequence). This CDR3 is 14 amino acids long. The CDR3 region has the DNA TGTGCCAGCAGTTACCTAGCGAGCACAGATACGCAGTATTTT. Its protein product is CASSYLASTDTQYF.

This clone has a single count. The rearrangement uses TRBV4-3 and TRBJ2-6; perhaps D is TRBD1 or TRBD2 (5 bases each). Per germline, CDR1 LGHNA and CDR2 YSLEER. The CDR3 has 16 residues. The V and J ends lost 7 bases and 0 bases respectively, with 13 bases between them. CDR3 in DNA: TGCGCCAGCAAAAAAACCGGGGCCTCTGGGGCCAACGTCCTGACTTTC. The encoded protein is CASKKTGASGANVLTF.

This CDR3 is CASKKRTDSNQPQHF. CDR3 nucleotides: TGTGCCAGCAAGAAAAGGACAGATAGCAATCAGCCCCAGCATTTT. The gene calls are TRBV2 and TRBJ1-5, with D possibly being TRBD1 (6 bases). The V and J ends lost 7 bases and 0 bases respectively, with 13 bases between them. This CDR3 spans 15 amino acids. Germline V gene lookup returns CDR1 SNHLY and CDR2 FYNNEI. The full variable domain, in which reference TRBV2 and TRBJ1-5 provide the parts outside the CDR3, is EPEVTQTPSHQVTQMGQEVILRCVPISNHLYFYWYRQILGQKVEFLVSFYNNEISEKSEIFDDQFSVERPDGSNFTLKIRSTKLEDSAMYFCASKKRTDSNQPQHFGDGTRLSIL.

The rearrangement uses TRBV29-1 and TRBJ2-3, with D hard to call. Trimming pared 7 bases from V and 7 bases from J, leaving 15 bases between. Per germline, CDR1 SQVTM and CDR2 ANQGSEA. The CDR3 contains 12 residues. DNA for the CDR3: TGCAGCGACACCGCCGATGTGTATACGCAGTATTTT. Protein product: CSDTADVYTQYF.

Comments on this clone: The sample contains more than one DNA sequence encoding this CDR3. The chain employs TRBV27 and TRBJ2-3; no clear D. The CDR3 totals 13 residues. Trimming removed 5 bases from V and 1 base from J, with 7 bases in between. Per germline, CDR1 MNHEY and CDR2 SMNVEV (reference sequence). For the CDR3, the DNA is TGTGCCAGCAGTCTAACGGGCACAGATACGCAGTATTTT. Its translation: CASSLTGTDTQYF.

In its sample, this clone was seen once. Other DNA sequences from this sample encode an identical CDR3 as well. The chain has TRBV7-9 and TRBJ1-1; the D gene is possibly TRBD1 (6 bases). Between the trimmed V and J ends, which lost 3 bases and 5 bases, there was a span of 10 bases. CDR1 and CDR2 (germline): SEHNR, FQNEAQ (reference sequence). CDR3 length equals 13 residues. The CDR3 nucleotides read TGTGCCAGCAGCTTGGGGGGGCCGACTGAAGCTTTCTTT. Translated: CASSLGGPTEAFF.

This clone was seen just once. CDR3 nucleotide sequence: TGCAGCGTTGAAGATCTTGGGGGTTCAGCCTACGAGCAGTACTTC. Its translation is CSVEDLGGSAYEQYF. The chain combines TRBV29-1 with TRBJ2-7; D may correspond to TRBD1 or TRBD2 (5 bases each). This CDR3 spans 15 amino acids. The V and J ends lost 0 bases and 2 bases respectively, with 14 bases between them. Per germline, CDR1 SQVTM and CDR2 ANQGSEA.

The CDR3 is CASSFSARDHYGYTF. The CDR3 coding sequence is TGTGCCAGCAGCTTTTCCGCCCGGGACCACTATGGCTACACCTTC. The rearrangement joins TRBV7-9 to TRBJ1-2; TRBD1 is a possible D gene (5 bases). Trimming took off 3 bases at V and 3 bases at J, with 14 bases between the two ends. CDR3 size: 15 residues. Germline loops: CDR1 SEHNR, CDR2 FQNEAQ (reference sequence).

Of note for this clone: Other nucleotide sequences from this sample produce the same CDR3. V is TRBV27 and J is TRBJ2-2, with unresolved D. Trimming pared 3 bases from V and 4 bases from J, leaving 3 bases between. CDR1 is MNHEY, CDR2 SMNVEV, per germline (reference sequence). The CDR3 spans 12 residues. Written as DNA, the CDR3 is TGTGCCAGCAGTTTCCCCACCGGGGAGCTGTTTTTT. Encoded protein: CASSFPTGELFF.

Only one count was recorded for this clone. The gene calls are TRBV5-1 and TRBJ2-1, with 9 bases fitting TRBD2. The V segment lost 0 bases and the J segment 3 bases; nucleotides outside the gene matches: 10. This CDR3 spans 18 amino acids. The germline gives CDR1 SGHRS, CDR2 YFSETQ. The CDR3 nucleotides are TGCGCCAGCAGCTTGGAAGGTAGCGGGAGTGCGAACTACAATGAGCAGTTCTTC. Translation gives CASSLEGSGSANYNEQFF. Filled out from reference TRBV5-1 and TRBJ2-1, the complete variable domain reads KAGVTQTPRYLIKTRGQQVTLSCSPISGHRSVSWYQQTPGQGLQFLFEYFSETQRNKGNFPGRFSGRQFSNSRSEMNVSTLELGDSALYLCASSLEGSGSANYNEQFFGPGTRLTVL.

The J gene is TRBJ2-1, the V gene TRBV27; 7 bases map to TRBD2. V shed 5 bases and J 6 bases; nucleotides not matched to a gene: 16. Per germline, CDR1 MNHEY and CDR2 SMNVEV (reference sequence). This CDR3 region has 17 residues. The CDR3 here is CASSENRGLRLPNEQFF. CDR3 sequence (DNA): TGTGCCAGCAGTGAGAATAGGGGACTAAGATTACCCAATGAGCAGTTCTTC.